The sequence of this TCR beta chain was determined in a study of shared clonotypes between healthy human individuals. Method: immunoSEQ multiplex PCR; TCRdb's copy keeps in-frame clones and lacks some. The table has some 2.4 million clones, over 85% seen once. Sequencing was done on a sample of naive CD4+ T cells from PBMCs. Documented subset: CD45RA+ positively selected. This clonotype originated in a man younger than 35 in good health. Some clones in this sample may be carry-over from other donors' samples.

The DNA of the CDR3 is TGTGCCAGCAGCTTAGGGGGGCCCCGGGAGCTGTTTTTT. Its translation is CASSLGGPRELFF. J is TRBJ2-2 and V is TRBV7-2; D possibly corresponds to TRBD1 (6 bases). The CDR3 consists of 13 residues. Trimming took off 1 base at V and 9 bases at J, with 9 bases between the two ends. Germline V gene lookup returns CDR1 SGHTA and CDR2 FQGNSA.